This TCR beta chain is from a study of CD8 T cells in Susac syndrome. Study-wide results and caveats: Where Susac syndrome CD4+ T cell repertoires were concerned, no clonal expansion was evident.

About this clonotype itself: What it binds is not known.

Per germline, CDR1 LGHNA and CDR2 YNFKEQ. The CDR3 runs 16 residues. With 0 bases clipped from V and 6 bases from J, the junction kept 7 bases outside the gene matches. With random hexamers, about 0.45 to 1 ug RNA was reverse transcribed. TCRdb analysed the immunoSEQ multiplex PCR reads with MiXCR anew, one entry per CDR3 protein. Counted here are 150,000 to 180,000 distinct CDR3 sequences, 90% to 95% occurring once; the ten biggest clones make up 0.15% to 0.2%. The receptor's source is a human donor with Susac syndrome. Sequencing was carried out using CD4+ T cells from PBMCs. The chain employs TRBV4-2 and TRBJ2-2, with 7 bases matching TRBD1. CDR3 loop: CASSQDPQGRAGELFF. CDR3 bases: TGTGCCAGCAGCCAAGACCCACAGGGGCGGGCCGGGGAGCTGTTTTTT.